The rows below give T cell receptor beta chains drawn from one sample of a study of T-cell reconstitution after alpha-beta-depleted transplantation in children. TCRdb itself ran the PCR reads through MiXCR, one entry per CDR3 protein. Among about 830,000 distinct CDR3 sequences, about 15% were seen once, and the ten largest hold about 4.6%. The material was PBMCs, mostly from graft donor cells, obtained 360 days after TCRalphabeta/CD19-depleted stem cell transplant. The receptors shown here come from a male patient younger than 18 who had a stem cell transplant for acute lymphoblastic leukemia, so the T cells may come from the graft donor. The conserved cysteine and the conserved F or W are not part of the CDR3 here. The order of the fields is V gene, J gene, CDR3 protein.

TRBV11-2,TRBJ2-7,ASSFGQVSTYEQY
TRBV9,TRBJ2-1,ASSVVGGRARDEQF
TRBV5-1,TRBJ2-7,ASSLPSYLSYEQY
TRBV29-1,TRBJ2-7,SVARDRTYEQY
TRBV9,TRBJ2-1,ASSVMREGLRNEQF
TRBV12-3/TRBV12-4,TRBJ2-3,ASRLLARGILYGATDTQY
TRBV7-9,TRBJ1-3,ASTLLGNTIY
TRBV7-9,TRBJ2-1,ASSFFSGSPYNEQF
TRBV5-5,TRBJ1-1,ASTTLIGVETEAF
TRBV18,TRBJ2-7,ASSPPDGSYEQY
TRBV5-5,TRBJ2-3,ASSLMVALSRDTQY
TRBV9,TRBJ2-7,ASSVEGTSSYEQY
TRBV23-1,TRBJ1-5,ASSLPRTGLVFNQPQH
TRBV5-1,TRBJ2-5,ASSWGTRPEETQY
TRBV7-6,TRBJ2-1,ASTGGRVSYNEQF